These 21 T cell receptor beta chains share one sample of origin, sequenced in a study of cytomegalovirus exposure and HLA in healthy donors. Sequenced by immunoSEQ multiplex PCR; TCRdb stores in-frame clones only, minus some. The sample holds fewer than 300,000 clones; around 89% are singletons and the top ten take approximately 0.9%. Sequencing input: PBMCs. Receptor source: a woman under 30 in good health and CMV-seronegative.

CDR3 DNA sequence: TGCGCCAGCGCCTCAGGGGCTAGCACAGATACGCAGTATTTT. The encoded protein is CASASGASTDTQYF. The chain links TRBV5-1 to TRBJ2-3; the D gene is possibly TRBD1 (6 bases). V lost 7 bases and J lost 0, with 12 bases in between. The CDR3 extends over 14 amino acids. From germline, CDR1 is SGHRS and CDR2 YFSETQ.

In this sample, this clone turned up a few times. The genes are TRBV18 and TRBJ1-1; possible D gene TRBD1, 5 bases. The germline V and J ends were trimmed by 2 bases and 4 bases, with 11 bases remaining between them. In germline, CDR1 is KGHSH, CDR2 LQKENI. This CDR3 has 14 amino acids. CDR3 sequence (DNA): TGTGCCAGCTCACCAGGGGCCCGGTCCACTGAAGCTTTCTTT. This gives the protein CASSPGARSTEAFF.

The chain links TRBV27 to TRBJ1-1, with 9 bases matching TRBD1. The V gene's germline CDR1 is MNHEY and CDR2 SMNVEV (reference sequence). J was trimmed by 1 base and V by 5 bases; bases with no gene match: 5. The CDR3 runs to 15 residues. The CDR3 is CASSVLGQGNTEAFF. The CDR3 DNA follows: TGTGCCAGCAGTGTTTTGGGACAGGGGAACACTGAAGCTTTCTTT.

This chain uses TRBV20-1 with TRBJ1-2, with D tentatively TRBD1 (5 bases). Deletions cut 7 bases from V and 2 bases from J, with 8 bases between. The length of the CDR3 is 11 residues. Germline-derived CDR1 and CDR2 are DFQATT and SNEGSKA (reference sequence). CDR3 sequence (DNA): TGCAGTGTACCAGGGAACTATGGCTACACCTTC. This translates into CSVPGNYGYTF.

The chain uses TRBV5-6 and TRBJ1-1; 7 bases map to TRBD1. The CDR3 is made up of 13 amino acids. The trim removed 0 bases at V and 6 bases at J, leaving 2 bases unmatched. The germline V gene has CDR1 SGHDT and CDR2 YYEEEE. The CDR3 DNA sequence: TGTGCCAGCAGCTTGGCAGGGGGTTCTGAAGCTTTCTTT. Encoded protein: CASSLAGGSEAFF. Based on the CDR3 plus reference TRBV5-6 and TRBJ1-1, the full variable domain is DAGVTQSPTHLIKTRGQQVTLRCSPKSGHDTVSWYQQALGQGPQFIFQYYEEEERQRGNFPDRFSGHQFPNYSSELNVNALLLGDSALYLCASSLAGGSEAFFGQGTRLTVV.

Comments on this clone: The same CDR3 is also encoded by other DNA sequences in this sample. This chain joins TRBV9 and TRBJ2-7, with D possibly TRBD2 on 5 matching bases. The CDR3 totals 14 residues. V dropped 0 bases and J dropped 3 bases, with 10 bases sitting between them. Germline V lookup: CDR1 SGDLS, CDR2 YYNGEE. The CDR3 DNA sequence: TGTGCCAGCAGCGTAGGGACTGGACTCTACGAGCAGTACTTC. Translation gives CASSVGTGLYEQYF.

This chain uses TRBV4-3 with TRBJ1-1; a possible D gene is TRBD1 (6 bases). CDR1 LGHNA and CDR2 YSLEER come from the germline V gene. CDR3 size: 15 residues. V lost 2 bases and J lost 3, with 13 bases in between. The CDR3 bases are TGCGCCAGCAGCCAAAATTTTAGGGGGTACACTGAAGCTTTCTTT. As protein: CASSQNFRGYTEAFF.

The CDR3 is CASSFAGVGETQYF. CDR3 nucleotides: TGTGCCAGCAGCTTCGCGGGGGTAGGGGAGACCCAGTACTTC. This chain links TRBV7-2 with TRBJ2-5; 7 positions match TRBD2. V dropped 3 bases and J dropped 5; count of bases not matched to a gene: 6. The length of the CDR3 is 14 residues. Germline V CDR1 and CDR2: SGHTA, FQGNSA.

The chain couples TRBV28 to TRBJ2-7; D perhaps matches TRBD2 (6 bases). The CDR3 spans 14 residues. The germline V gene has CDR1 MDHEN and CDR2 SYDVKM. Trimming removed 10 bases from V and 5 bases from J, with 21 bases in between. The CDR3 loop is CAITWRVVNDEQYF. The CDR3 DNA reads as TGTGCCATCACCTGGAGGGTGGTTAACGACGAGCAGTACTTC.

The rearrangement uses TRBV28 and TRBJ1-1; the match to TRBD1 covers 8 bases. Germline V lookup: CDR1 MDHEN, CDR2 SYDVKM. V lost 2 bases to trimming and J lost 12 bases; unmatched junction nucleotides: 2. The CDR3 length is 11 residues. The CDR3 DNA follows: TGTGCCAGCAGTTTAGGACAGGGTTCTTTCTTT. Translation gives CASSLGQGSFF.

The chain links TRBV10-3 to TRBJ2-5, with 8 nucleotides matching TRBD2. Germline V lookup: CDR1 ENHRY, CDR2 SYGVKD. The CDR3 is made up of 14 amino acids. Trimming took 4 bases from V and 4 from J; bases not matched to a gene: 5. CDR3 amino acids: CAISGPSGGETQYF. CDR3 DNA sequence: TGTGCCATCAGTGGCCCCAGCGGGGGAGAGACCCAGTACTTC.

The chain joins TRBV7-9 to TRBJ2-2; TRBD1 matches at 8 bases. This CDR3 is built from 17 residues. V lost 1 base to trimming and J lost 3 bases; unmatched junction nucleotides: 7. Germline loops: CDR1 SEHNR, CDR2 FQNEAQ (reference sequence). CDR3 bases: TGTGCCAGCAGCTTAGGTGGGGGACAGGTCTACACCGGGGAGCTGTTTTTT. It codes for CASSLGGGQVYTGELFF. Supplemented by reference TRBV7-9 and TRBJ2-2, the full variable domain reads DTGVSQNPRHKITKRGQNVTFRCDPISEHNRLYWYRQTLGQGPEFLTYFQNEAQLEKSRLLSDRFSAERPKGSFSTLEIQRTEQGDSAMYLCASSLGGGQVYTGELFFGEGSRLTVL.

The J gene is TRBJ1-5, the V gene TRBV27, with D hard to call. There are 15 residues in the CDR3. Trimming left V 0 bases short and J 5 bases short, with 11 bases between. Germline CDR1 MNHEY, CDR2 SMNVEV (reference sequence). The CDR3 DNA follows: TGTGCCAGCAGTTTATCTGCATCGCGGTATCAGCCCCAGCATTTT. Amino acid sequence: CASSLSASRYQPQHF.

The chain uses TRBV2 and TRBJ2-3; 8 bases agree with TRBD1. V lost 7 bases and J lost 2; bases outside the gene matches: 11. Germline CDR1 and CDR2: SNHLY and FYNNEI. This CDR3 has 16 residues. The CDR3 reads CASKPDRGYSTDTQYF. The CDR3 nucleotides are TGTGCCAGCAAGCCAGACAGGGGTTACTCCACAGATACGCAGTATTTT.

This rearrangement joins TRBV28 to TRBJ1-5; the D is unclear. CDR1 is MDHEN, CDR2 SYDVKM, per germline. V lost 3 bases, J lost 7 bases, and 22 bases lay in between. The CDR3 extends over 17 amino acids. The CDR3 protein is CASSFRSWRRGEQPQHF. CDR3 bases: TGTGCCAGCAGTTTCCGGTCGTGGCGACGGGGAGAACAGCCCCAGCATTTT.

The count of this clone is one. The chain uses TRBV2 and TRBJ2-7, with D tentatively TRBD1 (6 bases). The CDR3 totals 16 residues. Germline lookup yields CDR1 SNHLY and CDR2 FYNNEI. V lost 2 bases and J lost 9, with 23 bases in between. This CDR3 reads CASSERDRLLDSRQYF. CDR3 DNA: TGTGCCAGCAGTGAACGAGACAGGCTCCTGGATAGTCGGCAGTACTTC.

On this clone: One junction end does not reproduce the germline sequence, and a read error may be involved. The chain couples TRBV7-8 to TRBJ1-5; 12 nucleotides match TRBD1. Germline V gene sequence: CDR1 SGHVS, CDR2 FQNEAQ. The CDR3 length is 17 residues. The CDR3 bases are TGTGCCAGCAGCATAGCCGGGGGACAGGGGGCCAATCAGCCCCAGCATTTT. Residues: CASSIAGGQGANQPQHF.

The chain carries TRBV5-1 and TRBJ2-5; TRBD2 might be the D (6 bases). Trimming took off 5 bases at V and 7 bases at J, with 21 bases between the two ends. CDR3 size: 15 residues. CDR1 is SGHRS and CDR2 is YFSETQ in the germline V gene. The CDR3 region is CASSWDSHSPLTQYF. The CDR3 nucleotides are TGCGCCAGCAGTTGGGACTCCCACTCTCCATTGACCCAGTACTTC.

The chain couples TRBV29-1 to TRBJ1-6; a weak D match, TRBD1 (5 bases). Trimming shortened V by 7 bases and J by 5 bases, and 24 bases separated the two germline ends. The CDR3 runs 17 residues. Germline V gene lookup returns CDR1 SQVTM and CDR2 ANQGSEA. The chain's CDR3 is CSAPGDADSKNNSPLHF. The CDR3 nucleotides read TGCAGCGCCCCGGGGGACGCGGATTCGAAGAATAATTCACCCCTCCACTTT.

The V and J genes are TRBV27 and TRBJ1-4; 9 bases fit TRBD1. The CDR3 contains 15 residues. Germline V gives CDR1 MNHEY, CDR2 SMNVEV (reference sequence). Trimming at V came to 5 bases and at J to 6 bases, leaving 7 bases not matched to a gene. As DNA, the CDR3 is TGTGCCAGCAGTGGTGCCGGGACAGGGTATGAAAAACTGTTTTTT. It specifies CASSGAGTGYEKLFF.

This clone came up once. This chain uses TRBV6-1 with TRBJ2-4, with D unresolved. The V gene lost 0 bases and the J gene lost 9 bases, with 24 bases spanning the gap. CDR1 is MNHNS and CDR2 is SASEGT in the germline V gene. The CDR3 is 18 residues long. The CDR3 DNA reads TGTGCCAGCAGTGAAGCGCGAGCCCGACAACACATCGGAACCATTCAGTACTTC. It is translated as CASSEARARQHIGTIQYF.